This T cell receptor (beta chain) was sequenced in a study of cytomegalovirus exposure and HLA in healthy donors. Overall study: Drawn from HLA-typed donors, some 80 million unique TCRs were held in an early data release. Findings of the study overall: Analyses of presence/absence relied on an assumption of roughly uniform sequencing depth across donors. The HLA-A and HLA-B alleles of most subjects were reportedly predicted accurately from TCR beta sequences.

Use of 60 Vbeta and 13 Jbeta primers characterized the PCR. Repertoires were generated with immunoSEQ multiplex PCR, while TCRdb's copy carries only in-frame clones and drops some. Of 160,000 or so clones in the sample, roughly 85% were seen once. Healthy people donating bone marrow made up the donors. Note on this clone: Its antigen remains unknown.

The V gene end was trimmed by 10 bases and the J gene end by 4 bases; junction bases not matched to a gene: 16. Germline CDR1 reads LNHDA; CDR2 reads SQIVND (reference sequence). The CDR3 is 15 amino acids. The TCR originated in a woman in her fifties or sixties in good health and CMV-seronegative. This chain uses TRBV19 with TRBJ2-7; 7 nucleotides align to TRBD1. Input material: PBMCs. The CDR3 here is CATQPRAGGSYEQYF. The CDR3 nucleotides read TGTGCCACCCAGCCTCGGGCAGGGGGATCTTACGAGCAGTACTTC.